These T cell receptor beta chains were read from a single sample in a study of T cell responses to AZD1222 COVID-19 vaccine. Sequencing used immunoSEQ multiplex PCR; TCRdb keeps in-frame clones, though not all of them. The table includes over 45,000 clones, more than 80% detected once. The sample was peripheral blood, taken on day 0 of MenACWY control vaccination. These receptors were taken from an adult in good health. CDR3s include the opening cysteine and the closing phenylalanine or tryptophan.

V: TRBV9; J: TRBJ2-2; CDR3: CASSVGGAGVAGELFF
V: TRBV28; J: TRBJ2-4; CDR3: CASSSAGTGGNIQYF
V: TRBV14; J: TRBJ1-6; CDR3: CASSARLNSPLHF
V: TRBV5-1; J: TRBJ2-7; CDR3: CASSLAETSYEQYF
V: TRBV30; J: TRBJ1-5; CDR3: CAWSGHRGNQPQHF
V: TRBV9; J: TRBJ1-5; CDR3: CASSGLRGKSNQPQHF
V: TRBV21-1; J: TRBJ2-7; CDR3: CASSKGPGESYEQYF
V: TRBV30; J: TRBJ1-2; CDR3: CAWTRGQGGLGYTF
V: TRBV30; J: TRBJ2-3; CDR3: CAFGAGPDTQYF
V: TRBV21-1; J: TRBJ1-3; CDR3: CASSNARSRGPGSGNTIYF